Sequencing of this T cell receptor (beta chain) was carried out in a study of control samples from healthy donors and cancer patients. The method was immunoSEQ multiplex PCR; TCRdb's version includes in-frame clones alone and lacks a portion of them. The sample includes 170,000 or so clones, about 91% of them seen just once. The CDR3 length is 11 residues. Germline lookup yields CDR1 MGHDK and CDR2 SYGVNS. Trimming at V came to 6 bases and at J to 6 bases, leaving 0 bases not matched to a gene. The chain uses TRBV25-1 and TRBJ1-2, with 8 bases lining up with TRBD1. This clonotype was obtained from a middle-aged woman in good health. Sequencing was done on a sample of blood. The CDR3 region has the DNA TGTGCCAGCAGGACAGGGGATGGCTACACCTTC. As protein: CASRTGDGYTF.